Each of the 4 T cell receptor beta chains below was sequenced from the same sample in a study of cytomegalovirus exposure and HLA in healthy donors. The study ran its PCR with 60 Vbeta and 13 Jbeta primers. Here immunoSEQ multiplex PCR was the method, and the copy in TCRdb shows in-frame clones only, minus some. The data contain 150,000 to 180,000 clones, 60% to 85% of them singletons. Sequencing used PBMCs. The source is a woman in her thirties or forties in good health and CMV-seronegative.

V and J are TRBV5-8 and TRBJ1-1; a possible D gene is TRBD1 (6 bases). This CDR3 is 14 amino acids long. Germline V CDR1 and CDR2: SGHTS, YDEGEE. V was pared by 0 bases and J by 2 bases, with 8 bases between. The CDR3 DNA reads TGTGCCAGCAGCTTGGGGGGGCTCAACACTGAAGCTTTCTTT. It codes for CASSLGGLNTEAFF.

The chain uses TRBV5-6 and TRBJ2-1; possible D gene TRBD2, 6 bases. The ends were cut back, 0 bases at V and 6 bases at J, with 16 bases in the middle. The CDR3 contains 16 residues. Germline V gives CDR1 SGHDT, CDR2 YYEEEE. The CDR3 bases are TGTGCCAGCAGCTTGGCCAAGTGGGACGGGGGCAATGAGCAGTTCTTC. Protein sequence: CASSLAKWDGGNEQFF.

The V gene is TRBV13, the J gene TRBJ2-2; tentatively, D is TRBD2 (6 bases). Trimming left V 5 bases short and J 5 bases short, with 18 bases between. CDR3 size: 16 residues. CDR1 and CDR2 (germline): PRHDT, FYEKMQ (reference sequence). CDR3 sequence: CASSPIGRLPTGELFF. As DNA, the CDR3 is TGTGCCAGCAGCCCCATTGGGAGGCTGCCGACCGGGGAGCTGTTTTTT.

The V gene is TRBV7-9, the J gene TRBJ1-1; D is perhaps TRBD1 (5 bases). V was shortened by 4 bases and J by 4 bases, with 19 bases between the two germline ends. Per the germline V gene, CDR1 is SEHNR and CDR2 is FQNEAQ (reference sequence). The CDR3 extends over 16 amino acids. The CDR3 sequence: CASSWGWSVVGTEAFF. CDR3 coding DNA: TGTGCCAGCAGCTGGGGCTGGTCCGTTGTAGGCACTGAAGCTTTCTTT.